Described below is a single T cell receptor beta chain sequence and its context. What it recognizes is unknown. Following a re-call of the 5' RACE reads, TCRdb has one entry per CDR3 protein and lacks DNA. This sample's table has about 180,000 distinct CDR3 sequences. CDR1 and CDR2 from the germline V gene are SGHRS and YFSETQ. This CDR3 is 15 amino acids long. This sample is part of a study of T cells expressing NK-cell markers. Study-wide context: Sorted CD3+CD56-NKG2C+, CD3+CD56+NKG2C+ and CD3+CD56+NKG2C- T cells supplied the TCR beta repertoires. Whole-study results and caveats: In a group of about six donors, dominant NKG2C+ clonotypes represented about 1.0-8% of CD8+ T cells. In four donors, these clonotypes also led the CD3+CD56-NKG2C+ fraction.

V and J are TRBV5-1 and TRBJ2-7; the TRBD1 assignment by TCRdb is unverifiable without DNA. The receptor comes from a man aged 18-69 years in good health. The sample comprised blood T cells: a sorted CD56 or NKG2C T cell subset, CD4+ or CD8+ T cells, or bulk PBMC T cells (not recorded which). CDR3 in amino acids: CASSWGQGASYEQYF.